The 13 T cell receptor beta chains presented below share a single source sample, sequenced in a study of monozygotic twins with inflammatory bowel disease. TCRdb re-analyzed the 5' RACE reads; it lists each CDR3 protein once, without DNA. This sample's table has about 440,000 distinct CDR3 sequences. Sequenced: blood. All receptors come from a human donor with ulcerative colitis or Crohn's disease, or a healthy co-twin of an affected twin (not recorded which).

The chain employs TRBV12-3 or TRBV12-4 and TRBJ2-1. CDR3 size: 12 residues. The chain's CDR3 is CASRWTSNEQFF.

The chain couples TRBV7-9 to TRBJ1-3; TCRdb indicates TRBD1, and absent DNA this call remains unverified. The CDR3 extends over 13 amino acids. Germline loops: CDR1 SEHNR, CDR2 FQNEAQ (reference sequence). This chain's CDR3 is CASEGARGNTIYF. The whole variable domain, filled in from reference TRBV7-9 and TRBJ1-3, reads DTGVSQNPRHKITKRGQNVTFRCDPISEHNRLYWYRQTLGQGPEFLTYFQNEAQLEKSRLLSDRFSAERPKGSFSTLEIQRTEQGDSAMYLCASEGARGNTIYFGEGSWLTVV.

The V and J genes are TRBV20-1 and TRBJ2-2; TCRdb's D call of TRBD2 is untestable without DNA. Germline V gives CDR1 DFQATT, CDR2 SNEGSKA (reference sequence). This CDR3 comprises 15 residues. The CDR3 is CSARNGEYNTGELFF.

CDR3: CSARPSRISVYEQYF. The J gene is TRBJ2-7, the V gene TRBV20-1. Germline loops: CDR1 DFQATT, CDR2 SNEGSKA (reference sequence). CDR3 size: 15 residues.

This chain joins TRBV19 and TRBJ1-5. Germline CDR1 LNHDA, CDR2 SQIVND (reference sequence). CDR3 length: 13 residues. The CDR3 here is CASRGTADQPQHF.

This chain links TRBV12-3 or TRBV12-4 with TRBJ1-6. The CDR3 runs to 17 residues. CDR3 amino acids: CASSLALRTENNSPLHF.

The CDR3 loop reads CASSTYVGAREQYF. The rearrangement uses TRBV7-8 and TRBJ2-7; TCRdb reports TRBD1, a call that lacks DNA to check it against. Germline assignment: CDR1 SGHVS and CDR2 FQNEAQ. CDR3 length: 14 amino acids.

The chain couples TRBV4-1 to TRBJ2-1; absent DNA, TCRdb's TRBD2 call cannot be checked. The germline gives CDR1 MGHRA, CDR2 YSYEKL. This CDR3 region has 13 residues. The CDR3 reads CASRSSGVNEQFF.

The chain employs TRBV27 and TRBJ1-1; TCRdb outputs TRBD1, but without DNA this stays unchecked. The CDR3 consists of 15 residues. Germline loops: CDR1 MNHEY, CDR2 SMNVEV (reference sequence). CDR3 protein: CASFKGVQTNTEAFF.

This chain connects TRBV5-1 to TRBJ1-1; TCRdb picks TRBD1, but there is no DNA to check that call. The CDR3 has 14 amino acids. Germline assignment: CDR1 SGHRS and CDR2 YFSETQ. CDR3 loop: CASSLGGENTEAFF.

The rearrangement joins TRBV20-1 to TRBJ2-1; TCRdb calls TRBD2, which cannot be checked without DNA. The CDR3 consists of 17 residues. Germline CDR1 reads DFQATT; CDR2 reads SNEGSKA (reference sequence). Here the CDR3 reads CSARGGTSGRSGNEQFF.

The rearrangement links TRBV7-2 to TRBJ1-4; there is no DNA to check the TCRdb D call of TRBD1. The CDR3 spans 16 residues. Germline CDR1 reads SGHTA; CDR2 reads FQGNSA. The CDR3 region is CASSLAPTGGREKLFF.

The rearrangement joins TRBV30 to TRBJ2-7; TCRdb returns TRBD1, unconfirmable since there is no DNA. From germline, CDR1 is GTSNPN and CDR2 SVGIG (reference sequence). The length of the CDR3 is 13 residues. CDR3 protein: CAWSVEGNYEQYF.